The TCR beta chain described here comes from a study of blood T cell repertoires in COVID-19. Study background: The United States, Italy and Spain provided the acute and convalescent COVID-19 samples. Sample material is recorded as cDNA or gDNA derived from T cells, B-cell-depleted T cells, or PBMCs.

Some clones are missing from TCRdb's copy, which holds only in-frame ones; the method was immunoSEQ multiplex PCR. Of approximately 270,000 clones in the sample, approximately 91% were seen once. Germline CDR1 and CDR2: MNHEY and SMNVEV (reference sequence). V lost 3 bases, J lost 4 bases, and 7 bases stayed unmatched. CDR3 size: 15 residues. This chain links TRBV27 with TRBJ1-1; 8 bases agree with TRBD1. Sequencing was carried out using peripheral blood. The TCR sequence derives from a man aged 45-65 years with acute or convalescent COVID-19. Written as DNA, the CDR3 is TGTGCCAGCAGTTTGGGGCAGGGGGCGTCCACTGAAGCTTTCTTT. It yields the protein CASSLGQGASTEAFF.